This T cell receptor beta chain was retrieved from a study of vaccination and CD4 T cells after COVID-19. Study details: Day 14 and days 161 to 241 post-vaccination were the sampling points for a few convalescent patients.

Time point reported: late sampling 161 to 241 days after vaccination in a few convalescent patients. The CDR3 extends over 13 amino acids. V was clipped by 6 bases and J by 8 bases, with 17 bases between them. Germline V gene lookup returns CDR1 DFQATT and CDR2 SNEGSKA (reference sequence). For this clonotype: The antigen is not known.

General study findings and limits: Relatively small numbers of convalescent patients were studied, with no early post-infection timepoints included.

Each CDR3 protein gets one entry after TCRdb re-called the PCR reads with MiXCR. This table has 25,000 to 30,000 distinct CDR3 sequences, about half appearing once. The sequence derives from a human donor who had recovered from COVID-19. The specimen was CD4+ T cells from blood, collected about 7 months after SARS-CoV-2 vaccination. The J gene is TRBJ2-1, the V gene TRBV20-1; D is possibly TRBD2 (7 bases). The CDR3 protein is CSAPDSGGYEQFF. The CDR3 DNA reads TGCAGTGCCCCGGACTCGGGGGGCTATGAGCAGTTCTTC.